These 9 T cell receptor beta chains came from one sample sequenced in a study of blood T cells in healthy people across ages. The authors ran a second PCR of about 6 to 11 cycles using a sample-barcoded 5' primer and a J-beta primer mix. Using its own MiXCR run on the 5' RACE reads, TCRdb lists one record per CDR3 protein. The profile covers some 1.5 million distinct CDR3 sequences, with under 30% appearing a single time and 7.7% taken by the ten largest. Sequenced material: blood. These TCRs come from a woman aged 30 to 39 in good health.

V usage is TRBV10-3 and J usage is TRBJ2-4; D may be TRBD2 (6 bases). The J call may be incorrect, as the DNA end agrees better with TRBJ2-5. Germline loops: CDR1 ENHRY, CDR2 SYGVKD. The CDR3 runs 14 residues. The CDR3 coding sequence is TGTGCCATCGGTAGGGCGGGGACCCAAGAGACCCAGTACTTC. Residues: CAIGRAGTQETQYF.

This clonotype was counted only a few times. The chain uses TRBV13 and TRBJ2-6; D assignment may be TRBD1 or TRBD2 (5 bases each). From germline, CDR1 is PRHDT and CDR2 FYEKMQ (reference sequence). The CDR3 contains 17 residues. Deletions cut 4 bases from V and 0 bases from J, with 13 bases between. CDR3 sequence: CASSSGTESSGANVLTF. The DNA of the CDR3 is TGTGCCAGCAGCTCCGGGACGGAGTCCTCTGGGGCCAACGTCCTGACTTTC.

This clonotype has a handful of counts. The V and J genes are TRBV3-1 and TRBJ1-2; TRBD1 agrees at 9 bases. J gave up 4 bases and V 4 bases, and 4 bases lay outside the gene matches. There are 14 residues in the CDR3. CDR1 and CDR2 (germline): LGHDT, YNNKEL (reference sequence). CDR3 loop: CASSRQGEIYGYTF. The CDR3 nucleotides read TGTGCCAGCAGCCGACAGGGGGAGATCTATGGCTACACCTTC.

This clonotype was observed many times. V is TRBV3-1 and J is TRBJ2-5, with D possibly matching TRBD2 (7 bases). CDR1 and CDR2 from the germline V gene are LGHDT and YNNKEL (reference sequence). Between the trimmed V and J ends, which lost 6 bases and 5 bases, there was a span of 13 bases. The CDR3 consists of 13 residues. The DNA of the CDR3 is TGTGCCAGCAGTCCGGGGGGCCTCGAGACCCAGTACTTC. Translating gives CASSPGGLETQYF.

The table lists this clonotype with a few counts. This chain connects TRBV6-2 or TRBV6-3 to TRBJ2-5; the D is unclear. The CDR3 runs to 14 residues. Germline CDR1 reads MNHEY; CDR2 reads SVGEGT. The ends were cut back, 3 bases at V and 3 bases at J, with 11 bases in the middle. CDR3 coding DNA: TGTGCCAGCAGTTATGTTAGGTCCAAAGAGACCCAGTACTTC. It encodes CASSYVRSKETQYF.

The chain employs TRBV27 and TRBJ1-6, with TRBD1 matching over 7 bases. This CDR3 has 15 amino acids. CDR1 is MNHEY and CDR2 is SMNVEV in the germline V gene (reference sequence). V gave up 3 bases and J gave up 5 bases; unmatched junction bases: 4. This CDR3 reads CASSFGTANNSPLHF. CDR3 sequence (DNA): TGTGCCAGCAGTTTTGGGACAGCAAATAATTCACCCCTCCACTTT.

Only a few counts were recorded for this clonotype. V is TRBV4-1 and J is TRBJ1-6, with D maybe TRBD1 (6 bases). The CDR3 covers 14 residues. V was cut by 8 bases and J by 7 bases, with 15 bases left in between. Germline V gene sequence: CDR1 MGHRA, CDR2 YSYEKL. The CDR3 sequence: CASGTGLNNSPLHF. CDR3 coding DNA: TGCGCCAGCGGAACAGGGCTTAACAATTCACCCCTCCACTTT.

This clonotype was seen only a few times. One junction end disagrees with the germline gene, perhaps due to a read error. This chain connects TRBV6-5 to TRBJ2-5, with unresolved D. The CDR3 runs to 14 residues. Germline CDR1 MNHEY, CDR2 SVGAGI. The DNA of the CDR3 is TGTACCAGCAGTTATTACGGCATCGGAGAGACCCAGTACTTC. It translates to CTSSYYGIGETQYF.

This clonotype was detected only once. The rearrangement uses TRBV7-2 and TRBJ1-2; TRBD1 matches at 7 bases. Germline CDR1 reads SGHTA; CDR2 reads FQGNSA. The CDR3 is 16 residues long. Germline trimming cut 2 bases from V and 4 bases from J; bases unmatched to any gene: 10. CDR3 sequence (DNA): TGTGCCAGCAGCTTACTCAGGGGGGTCGGAGGCTATGGCTACACCTTC. Translation gives CASSLLRGVGGYGYTF.